A selection of T cell receptor beta chains follows, all from one sample in a study of T cell repertoires in cytomegalovirus infection. Via MiXCR, TCRdb re-called the reads, giving one row per CDR3 protein. The data contain some 180,000 distinct CDR3 sequences, roughly a fifth of them singletons. The sequenced sample consisted of PBMCs. These receptors originate from a human donor in good health (CMV status not recorded). Some clones in this sample may be carry-over from other donors' samples. CDR3s include the opening cysteine and the closing phenylalanine or tryptophan. D genes are given only for firm matches. The size entry is marked missing in some rows and otherwise reads once, few, many or a size class.

d_gene,v_gene,abundance,j_gene,CDR3aa,CDR3nt
NA,TRBV15,NA,TRBJ2-7,CATSSDDQRNGDFIYEQYF,TGTGCCACCAGCAGCGACGACCAAAGAAACGGGGATTTTATATACGAGCAGTACTTC
NA,TRBV6-1,few,TRBJ1-6,CASSERFNSPLHF,TGTGCCAGCAGTGAAAGATTTAATTCACCCCTCCACTTT
NA,TRBV7-8,NA,TRBJ1-4,CDSSPDTRGEKLFF,TGTGACAGCAGCCCCGACACAAGAGGTGAAAAACTGTTTTTT
TRBD1,TRBV7-3,few,TRBJ2-1,CASSSTGGSDNEQFF,TGTGCCAGCAGCTCGACAGGGGGGAGCGACAATGAGCAGTTCTTC
TRBD2,TRBV7-9,NA,TRBJ2-1,CASSPDSGREQFF,TGTGCCAGCAGCCCTGATAGCGGGAGAGAGCAGTTCTTC
NA,TRBV28,NA,TRBJ1-2,CASSPISDGNYGYTF,TGTGCCAGCAGCCCCATTTCCGACGGGAACTATGGCTACACCTTC
NA,TRBV28,NA,TRBJ1-5,CASSRPGDSNQPQHF,TGTGCCAGCAGCCGACCGGGAGATAGCAATCAGCCCCAGCATTTT
TRBD1,TRBV7-8,many,TRBJ1-2,CASSRTGRDYGYTF,TGTGCCAGCAGCCGGACAGGCCGGGACTATGGCTACACCTTC
NA,TRBV7-8,few,TRBJ2-3,CASSPGTTDTQYF,TGTGCCAGCAGCCCAGGGACCACAGATACGCAGTATTTT
TRBD1,TRBV6-6,few,TRBJ2-2,CASSLRVGQATTGELFF,TGTGCCAGCAGCCTAAGGGTCGGACAGGCGACCACCGGGGAGCTGTTTTTT
NA,TRBV7-8,few,TRBJ1-2,CASSFRGGDRGYTF,TGTGCCAGCAGCTTTCGGGGTGGGGATCGCGGCTACACCTTC
NA,TRBV14,NA,TRBJ1-3,CASSQNPQSGNTIYF,TGTGCCAGCAGCCAAAACCCACAATCTGGAAACACCATATATTTT
NA,TRBV4-1,NA,TRBJ2-7,CASSQESGVFYEQYF,TGCGCCAGCAGCCAAGAAAGTGGGGTCTTCTACGAGCAGTACTTC
NA,TRBV15,few,TRBJ1-2,CATSNRQSYGYTF,TGTGCCACCAGCAACCGACAGAGCTATGGCTACACCTTC
NA,TRBV29-1,NA,TRBJ1-2,CSVEAREANYGYTF,TGCAGCGTTGAAGCCAGGGAAGCTAACTATGGCTACACCTTC
NA,TRBV5-1,few,TRBJ1-4,CASSLASGLNEKLFF,TGCGCCAGCAGCTTGGCCTCGGGACTTAATGAAAAACTGTTTTTT
NA,TRBV5-5,few,TRBJ2-4,CASSLIRGPKGIQYF,TGTGCCAGCAGCCTAATTCGGGGCCCCAAGGGCATTCAGTACTTC
TRBD1,TRBV6-1,many,TRBJ1-6,CASSDQGENSPLHF,TGTGCCAGCAGTGATCAGGGGGAGAATTCACCCCTCCACTTT
TRBD1,TRBV5-1,NA,TRBJ1-5,CASSLGDSPDQPQHF,TGCGCCAGCAGCTTGGGGGACAGCCCAGATCAGCCCCAGCATTTT
NA,TRBV20-1,few,TRBJ1-3,CSALIGTSGNTIYF,TGCAGTGCGCTGATCGGGACCTCTGGAAACACCATATATTTT
TRBD1,TRBV2,NA,TRBJ2-5,CASNPTGTGSETQYF,TGTGCCAGCAACCCGACAGGGACGGGCAGTGAGACCCAGTACTTC
NA,TRBV7-4,NA,TRBJ2-5,CASSGGTVRTQQETQYF,TGTGCCAGCAGCGGGGGGACGGTTAGAACGCAGCAAGAGACCCAGTACTTC
TRBD2,TRBV20-1,NA,TRBJ2-3,CSAPLAGETDTQYF,TGCAGTGCTCCCCTAGCGGGAGAGACCGATACGCAGTATTTT
TRBD2,TRBV7-8,many,TRBJ2-7,CASSPREGSYEQYF,TGTGCCAGCAGCCCCCGGGAGGGCTCCTACGAGCAGTACTTC
TRBD2,TRBV7-2,many,TRBJ2-3,CASSLAAGADTQYF,TGTGCCAGCAGCTTAGCCGCGGGAGCAGATACGCAGTATTTT
NA,TRBV7-3,few,TRBJ2-1,CASSSRAYNEQFF,TGTGCCAGCAGCTCTCGGGCCTACAATGAGCAGTTCTTC
NA,TRBV7-6,NA,TRBJ2-7,CASSRKQGVLYEQYF,TGTGCCAGCAGCCGCAAACAGGGAGTCCTCTACGAGCAGTACTTC
NA,TRBV9,NA,TRBJ2-1,CASSVGRQVPLGNEQFF,TGTGCCAGCAGCGTAGGGAGACAGGTACCCCTGGGGAATGAGCAGTTCTTC
NA,TRBV6-2/TRBV6-3,NA,TRBJ2-5,CASTSAYGWIDQETQYF,TGTGCCAGCACTTCCGCGTACGGGTGGATCGACCAAGAGACCCAGTACTTC
TRBD1,TRBV6-6,many,TRBJ2-2,CASSLTGTSGELFF,TGTGCCAGCAGCCTGACAGGGACCAGCGGGGAGCTGTTTTTT
NA,TRBV6-2/TRBV6-3,few,TRBJ2-1,CASRSGLEQFF,TGTGCCAGCAGATCCGGACTAGAGCAGTTCTTC
TRBD2,TRBV6-1,NA,TRBJ2-7,CASSELTSAIEQYF,TGTGCCAGCAGTGAATTGACTAGCGCGATCGAGCAGTACTTC
NA,TRBV6-1,few,TRBJ1-1,CASSAQGSFGAEAFF,TGTGCCAGCAGCGCACAAGGGTCCTTTGGCGCTGAAGCTTTCTTT
NA,TRBV14,NA,TRBJ1-1,CASSITGRYEAFF,TGTGCCAGCAGCATAACAGGGAGATATGAAGCTTTCTTT
NA,TRBV7-8,many,TRBJ1-1,CASSSRRVTEAFF,TGTGCCAGCAGCTCCCGTCGGGTAACTGAAGCTTTCTTT
TRBD2,TRBV5-4,few,TRBJ2-6,CASSLAGRVIGANVLTF,TGTGCCAGCAGCTTGGCCGGGAGGGTAATTGGGGCCAACGTCCTGACTTTC
NA,TRBV7-8,few,TRBJ1-1,CASSKAWGAANTEAFF,TGTGCCAGCAGCAAAGCGTGGGGGGCCGCAAACACTGAAGCTTTCTTT
TRBD1,TRBV5-3,NA,TRBJ2-7,CASSQTRQGSYEQYF,TGTGCCAGCAGCCAGACTCGACAGGGAAGCTACGAGCAGTACTTC
NA,TRBV6-1,NA,TRBJ1-5,CASLRDIGNQPQHF,TGTGCCAGCCTCCGGGACATCGGAAATCAGCCCCAGCATTTT
NA,TRBV6-1,many,TRBJ2-7,CASSDPQSFSYEQYF,TGTGCCAGCAGTGATCCCCAGTCTTTCTCCTACGAGCAGTACTTC
NA,TRBV6-8,once,TRBJ1-1,CASTLGPRVMNTAAFF,TGTGCCAGCACATTGGGTCCTAGGGTTATGAACACTGCAGCTTTCTTT
NA,TRBV7-2,many,TRBJ2-2,CASSLSFGAGELFF,NA
TRBD2,TRBV11-2,few,TRBJ2-7,CASSSGLGRDEQYF,TGTGCCAGCAGCTCGGGACTAGGGAGGGACGAGCAGTACTTC
NA,TRBV7-2,many,TRBJ1-1,CASSLVGGVNTEAFF,TGTGCCAGCAGCTTAGTAGGGGGAGTGAACACTGAAGCTTTCTTT
NA,TRBV15,many,TRBJ2-6,CATSREQGIMTF,TGTGCCACCAGCAGGGAACAGGGTATCATGACTTTC
TRBD1,TRBV12-3/TRBV12-4,NA,TRBJ2-5,CASSSPFTDRGVETQYF,TGTGCCAGCAGTTCCCCCTTTACGGACAGGGGCGTAGAGACCCAGTACTTC
TRBD1,TRBV6-9,NA,TRBJ1-6,CASSYSSRGPGNSPLHF,TGTGCCAGCAGTTATTCATCCAGGGGGCCGGGGAATTCACCCCTCCACTTT
TRBD1,TRBV15,few,TRBJ2-1,CATSREDRTPYNEQFF,TGTGCCACCAGCAGAGAGGACAGGACACCCTACAATGAGCAGTTCTTC
TRBD1,TRBV7-9,NA,TRBJ2-7,CASTGGTASYEQYF,TGTGCCAGCACCGGTGGGACAGCATCCTACGAGCAGTACTTC
NA,TRBV27,many,TRBJ2-7,CASGLTTASYEQYF,TGTGCCAGCGGCCTGACCACGGCCTCCTACGAGCAGTACTTC
NA,TRBV7-9,NA,TRBJ1-2,CASSLRISLSYGYTF,TGTGCCAGCAGCCTTCGGATAAGCCTGAGCTATGGCTACACCTTC
NA,TRBV19,NA,TRBJ1-2,CASSEGRAFVGYTF,TGTGCCAGTAGTGAGGGGCGTGCGTTTGTGGGCTACACCTTC
NA,TRBV11-2,many,TRBJ2-7,CASSFTTGTYEQYF,TGTGCCAGCAGCTTCACGACTGGGACCTACGAGCAGTACTTC
NA,TRBV20-1,NA,TRBJ1-1,CSARARGPEAFF,TGCAGTGCTAGAGCCAGGGGCCCTGAAGCTTTCTTT
TRBD1,TRBV7-9,NA,TRBJ1-1,CASSLEGGYTEAFF,TGTGCCAGCAGCTTAGAAGGGGGCTACACTGAAGCTTTCTTT
NA,TRBV29-1,NA,TRBJ1-3,CSTSGQGGNTIYF,TGCAGCACATCGGGCCAAGGAGGAAACACCATATATTTT
NA,TRBV27,NA,TRBJ2-7,CASSLLKTSSEQYF,TGTGCCAGCAGTTTATTAAAGACGAGCTCCGAGCAGTACTTC